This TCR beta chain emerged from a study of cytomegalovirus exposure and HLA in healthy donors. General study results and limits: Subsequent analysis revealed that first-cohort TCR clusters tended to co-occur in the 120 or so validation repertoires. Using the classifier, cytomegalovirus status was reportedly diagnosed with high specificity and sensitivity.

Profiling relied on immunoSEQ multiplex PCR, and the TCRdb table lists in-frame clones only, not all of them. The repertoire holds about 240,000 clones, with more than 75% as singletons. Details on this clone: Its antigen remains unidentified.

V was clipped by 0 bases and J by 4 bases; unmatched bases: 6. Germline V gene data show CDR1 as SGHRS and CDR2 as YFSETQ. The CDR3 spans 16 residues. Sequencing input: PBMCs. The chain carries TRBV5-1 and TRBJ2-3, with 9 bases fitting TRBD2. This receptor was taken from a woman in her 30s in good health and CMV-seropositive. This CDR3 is CASSLVPSGNADTQYF. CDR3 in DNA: TGCGCCAGCAGCTTGGTTCCTAGCGGGAATGCAGATACGCAGTATTTT.